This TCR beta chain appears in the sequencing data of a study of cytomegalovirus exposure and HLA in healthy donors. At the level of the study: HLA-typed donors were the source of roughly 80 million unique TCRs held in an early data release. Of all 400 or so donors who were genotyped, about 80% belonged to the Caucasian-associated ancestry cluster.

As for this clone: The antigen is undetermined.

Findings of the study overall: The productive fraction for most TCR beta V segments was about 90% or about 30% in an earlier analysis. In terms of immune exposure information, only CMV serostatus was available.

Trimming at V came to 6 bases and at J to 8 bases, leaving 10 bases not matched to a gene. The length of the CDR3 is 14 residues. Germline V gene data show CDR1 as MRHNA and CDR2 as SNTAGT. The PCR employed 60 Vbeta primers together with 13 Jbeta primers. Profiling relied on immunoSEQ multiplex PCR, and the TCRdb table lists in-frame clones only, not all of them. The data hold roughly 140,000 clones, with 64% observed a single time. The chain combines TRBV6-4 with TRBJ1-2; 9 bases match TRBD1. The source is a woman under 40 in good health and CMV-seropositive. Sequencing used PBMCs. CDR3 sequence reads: CASSPEGTGPGYTF. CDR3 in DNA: TGTGCCAGCAGCCCCGAGGGGACAGGGCCGGGCTACACCTTC.